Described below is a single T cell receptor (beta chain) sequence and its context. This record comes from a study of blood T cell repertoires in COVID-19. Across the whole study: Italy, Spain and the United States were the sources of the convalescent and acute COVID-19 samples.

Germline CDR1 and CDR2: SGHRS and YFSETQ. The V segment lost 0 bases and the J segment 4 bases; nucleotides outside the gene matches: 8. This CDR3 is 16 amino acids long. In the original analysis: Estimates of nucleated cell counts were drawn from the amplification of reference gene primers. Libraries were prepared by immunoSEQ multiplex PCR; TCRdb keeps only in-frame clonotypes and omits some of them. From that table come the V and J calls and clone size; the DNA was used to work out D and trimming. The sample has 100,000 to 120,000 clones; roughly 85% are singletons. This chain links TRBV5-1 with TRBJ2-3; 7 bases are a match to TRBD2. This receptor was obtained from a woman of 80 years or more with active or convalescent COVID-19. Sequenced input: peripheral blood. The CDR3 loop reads CASSLAPRGSADTQYF. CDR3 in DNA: TGCGCCAGCAGCTTGGCCCCTCGCGGGAGCGCAGATACGCAGTATTTT.